This TCR beta chain derives from a study of OX40 agonist ivuxolimab in advanced cancers. Study-wide background: While on treatment, patients had intravenous ivuxolimab at 0.01 to 10 mg/kg every 2 weeks.

The CDR3 spans 14 residues. Germline V gene data show CDR1 as MNHEY and CDR2 as SVGAGI. V lost 6 bases and J lost 4, with 12 bases in between. Measured with immunoSEQ multiplex PCR; TCRdb has only the in-frame clones, and not every one. Among 81,000 or so clones listed, around 90% were seen once. The starting material was CD4+ or CD8+ T cells sorted from blood, obtained in a trial of the OX40 agonist ivuxolimab. This clonotype originated in an adult with an advanced solid tumor such as melanoma, head and neck, liver or kidney cancer. The chain uses TRBV6-5 and TRBJ2-2; D might be TRBD1 (6 bases). The CDR3 nucleotides are TGTGCCAGCAGATTCAGGGGCGGCACCGGGGAGCTGTTTTTT. Protein: CASRFRGGTGELFF.